A selection of T cell receptor beta chains follows, all from one sample in a study of T-cell reconstitution after alpha-beta-depleted transplantation in children. TCRdb processed the PCR reads anew with MiXCR; each CDR3 protein has one entry. The sample lists more than 550,000 distinct CDR3 sequences; roughly 10% were seen once. Source: PBMCs from the stem cell graft donor, taken from the stem cell graft. The receptors were gathered from a human donor who donated a stem cell graft to a child with acute myeloid leukemia. The CDR3 runs from the conserved cysteine through the conserved F or W. The order of the fields is clone size, J gene, D gene, V gene, CDR3 protein, CDR3 DNA. D genes are given only for firm matches. Not every row has a clone size; where given, it reads once, few, many or a size class.

many | TRBJ2-7 | - | TRBV29-1 | CSVEKGAASDEQYF | TGCAGCGTTGAGAAGGGGGCAGCTAGCGACGAGCAGTACTTC
few | TRBJ2-5 | TRBD1 | TRBV10-3 | CAISAGQGAQKTQYF | TGTGCCATCAGCGCCGGACAGGGGGCGCAGAAGACCCAGTACTTC
many | TRBJ2-2 | - | TRBV25-1 | CASSELRGNTGELFF | TGTGCCAGCAGTGAGCTCAGGGGAAACACCGGGGAGCTGTTTTTT
- | TRBJ2-4 | TRBD2 | TRBV27 | CASSLSVGGRVAKNIQYF | TGTGCCAGCAGTTTATCGGTCGGAGGGAGGGTGGCCAAAAACATTCAGTACTTC
few | TRBJ2-1 | TRBD1 | TRBV19 | CASKDREYNEQFF | TGTGCCAGTAAGGACAGGGAATACAATGAGCAGTTCTTC
- | TRBJ2-5 | - | TRBV28 | CASRERDQETQYF | TGTGCCAGCAGGGAGCGGGACCAAGAGACCCAGTACTTC
few | TRBJ2-4 | - | TRBV7-2 | CASSAQGAKNIQYF | TGTGCCAGCAGCGCCCAGGGGGCCAAAAACATTCAGTACTTC
few | TRBJ2-7 | - | TRBV12-3/TRBV12-4 | CASSLARNRVGEQYF | TGTGCCAGCAGTTTAGCGCGGAACAGGGTCGGGGAGCAGTACTTC
- | TRBJ2-7 | TRBD2 | TRBV4-2 | CASSQVPVGAGGNYEQYF | TGTGCCAGCAGCCAAGTTCCGGTCGGAGCGGGAGGAAACTACGAGCAGTACTTC
few | TRBJ2-1 | TRBD2 | TRBV9 | CASSGGTSGRVTYNEQFF | TGTGCCAGCAGCGGAGGGACTAGCGGGAGAGTCACCTACAATGAGCAGTTCTTC
few | TRBJ2-7 | - | TRBV9 | CASTAGAVAAEQYF | TGTGCCAGCACCGCAGGGGCAGTGGCGGCGGAGCAGTACTTC
few | TRBJ2-1 | - | TRBV25-1 | CASTITGSSYNEQFF | TGTGCCAGCACAATCACGGGGAGCTCCTACAATGAGCAGTTCTTC
many | TRBJ2-1 | - | TRBV6-2/TRBV6-3 | CASSLAREQFF | TGTGCCAGCAGCCTAGCACGAGAGCAGTTCTTC
many | TRBJ2-1 | - | TRBV20-1 | CSARDLAEQFF | TGCAGTGCTAGAGACCTGGCAGAGCAGTTCTTC
many | TRBJ2-5 | TRBD1 | TRBV29-1 | CSVRLQGGAETQYF | TGCAGCGTCCGCCTGCAAGGGGGCGCGGAGACCCAGTACTTC
many | TRBJ2-1 | - | TRBV15 | CATSRMKRDEQFF | TGTGCCACCAGCAGAATGAAGAGGGATGAGCAGTTCTTC
few | TRBJ2-1 | TRBD2 | TRBV20-1 | CSAPGLANHEQFF | TGCAGTGCGCCGGGACTAGCTAACCATGAGCAGTTCTTC
- | TRBJ1-1 | - | TRBV29-1 | CSVRGRMNTEAFF | TGCAGCGTTCGGGGGCGCATGAACACTGAAGCTTTCTTT
few | TRBJ2-2 | TRBD1 | TRBV5-1 | CASSSQGGVSTGELFF | TGCGCCAGCAGCTCCCAAGGGGGCGTGAGTACCGGGGAGCTGTTTTTT
- | TRBJ2-5 | TRBD1 | TRBV5-1 | CASRQQGALETQYF | TGCGCCAGCAGGCAACAGGGGGCCTTAGAGACCCAGTACTTC
few | TRBJ2-3 | - | TRBV24-1 | CATSPLGDGTDTQYF | TGTGCCACCTCACCCTTGGGGGACGGCACAGATACGCAGTATTTT
many | TRBJ2-7 | - | TRBV12-3/TRBV12-4 | CASSPSVEQYF | TGTGCCAGCAGTCCTAGCGTCGAGCAGTACTTC
few | TRBJ2-1 | - | TRBV29-1 | CSVEEGRSRSSSYNEQFF | TGCAGCGTTGAAGAAGGGCGGTCCCGATCGAGCTCCTACAATGAGCAGTTCTTC
- | TRBJ2-1 | - | TRBV7-9 | CASSLDSGSGYEQFF | TGTGCCAGCAGCTTAGATTCCGGGAGTGGTTATGAGCAGTTCTTC
many | TRBJ2-5 | - | TRBV18 | CASSPLGTDETQYF | TGTGCCAGCTCACCCCTGGGCACGGACGAGACCCAGTACTTC
- | TRBJ2-1 | - | TRBV7-7 | CASSPLGGLRFF | TGTGCTAGCAGCCCCCTCGGGGGGCTCCGGTTCTTC
- | TRBJ1-2 | - | TRBV29-1 | CSSGGEDLTGYYGYTF | TGCAGCTCTGGGGGAGAGGACCTAACCGGTTACTATGGCTACACCTTC